These 19 T cell receptor beta chains share one sample of origin, sequenced in a study of tumor and adjacent non-tumor tissue in lung cancer. Three rounds of nested PCR, following a modified ARM-PCR protocol, produced the TCRbeta library. TCRdb redid the calling of the multiplex PCR reads with MiXCR, one entry per CDR3 protein. There are 80,000 to 100,000 distinct CDR3 sequences in the sample; 75% to 85% occur only once, and 30% lies in the top ten. No cell sorting was done before RNA was extracted from the tissue. The normal lung tissue was taken more than 3 cm from the tumor edge. Specimen: distant non-tumor lung tissue. The receptors come from a man aged 60-69 years with small cell lung cancer.

This clonotype was picked up a small number of times. Given a much more abundant clone one base away, this may be a read error. The conserved final phenylalanine or tryptophan is absent from the CDR3, which likely points to a read error. This rearrangement joins TRBV6-5 to TRBJ2-5, with D possibly being TRBD2 (5 bases). Per the germline V gene, CDR1 is MNHEY and CDR2 is SVGAGI. The CDR3 contains 17 residues. V lost 6 bases and J lost 3, with 23 bases in between. CDR3 loop: CASSRDLAASLKETQYL. In DNA form, the CDR3 reads TGTGCCAGCAGCCGCGATCTAGCTGCCAGCCTTAAAGAGACCCAGTACCTC.

This sequence joins TRBV10-3 and TRBJ1-5; 12 nucleotides match TRBD1. The CDR3 has 16 residues. Germline loops: CDR1 ENHRY, CDR2 SYGVKD. The CDR3 spells CDTSNQGQGAGQPQHF. In nucleotides, the CDR3 is TGTGACACCAGTAATCAGGGACAGGGGGCCGGGCAGCCCCAGCATTTT.

This clonotype was seen only once. One junction end disagrees with the germline gene, perhaps due to a read error. The chain joins TRBV12-3 or TRBV12-4 to TRBJ2-2; TRBD2 is a possible D gene (6 bases). The CDR3 is made up of 15 amino acids. In DNA, the CDR3 is TGTGCCAGCAGTCCCGGGAGTAGCGCGTCCGGGGAGTTGTTTTTT. The encoded protein is CASSPGSSASGELFF.

The count of this clonotype is one. The chain uses TRBV7-3 and TRBJ2-1; 9 positions match TRBD2. Germline V CDR1 and CDR2: SGHTA, FQGTGA. With V trimmed by 5 bases and J by 4 bases, 12 bases remained unmatched. CDR3 size: 17 residues. CDR3 sequence (DNA): TGTGCCAGCAGCAGAGAGCCTAGGCTAGCGGGATACAATGAGCAGTTCTTC. It specifies CASSREPRLAGYNEQFF.

This clonotype was recorded only once. One end of the junction varies from germline; a read error may be responsible. The J gene is TRBJ2-7, the V gene TRBV6-5, with D tentatively TRBD1 or TRBD2 (5 bases each). There are 17 residues in the CDR3. Germline CDR1 reads MNHEY; CDR2 reads SVGAGI. CDR3 sequence (DNA): TGTGCCAGCAGTCGCCATCCCTCCTCGAGGGACGGTGACGAACAGTACTTC. Its protein product is CASSRHPSSRDGDEQYF.

J is TRBJ1-2 and V is TRBV6-4, with TRBD1 matching 7 bases. V was clipped by 0 bases and J by 4 bases; unmatched bases: 11. CDR1 is MRHNA, CDR2 SNTAGT, per germline. The CDR3 consists of 17 residues. CDR3 amino acids: CASSDSPGTGAVYGYTF. The CDR3 coding sequence is TGTGCCAGCAGTGACTCGCCAGGTACAGGGGCCGTCTATGGCTACACCTTC.

This clonotype was seen a few times. This may arise from a read error, as a much more abundant clone is one base away. The chain links TRBV4-1 to TRBJ2-1; the match to TRBD2 covers 9 bases. Trimming at V came to 4 bases and at J to 0 bases, leaving 7 bases not matched to a gene. The CDR3 is 17 residues long. Per the germline V gene, CDR1 is MGHRA and CDR2 is YSYEKL. CDR3 protein: CASSRGLARGSYNEQFF. CDR3 sequence (DNA): TGCGCCAGCAGCCGAGGACTAGCGAGGGGCTCCTACAATGAGCAGTTCTTC.

The chain carries TRBV10-3 and TRBJ1-2; no reliable D call. Per the germline V gene, CDR1 is ENHRY and CDR2 is SYGVKD. Deletions cut 0 bases from V and 1 base from J, with 15 bases between. The CDR3 sequence is 17 residues long. This CDR3 reads CAISESGIFGVNYGYTF. The CDR3, as DNA: TGTGCCATCAGTGAGTCCGGGATCTTCGGAGTTAACTATGGCTACACCTTC.

The chain joins TRBV12-3 or TRBV12-4 to TRBJ2-1; TRBD2 matches 8 bases. The CDR3 is 15 residues long. The trim removed 6 bases at V and 5 bases at J, leaving 9 bases unmatched. CDR3 in amino acids: CASSRISGTHNEQFF. DNA of the CDR3: TGTGCCAGCAGCCGCATTAGCGGGACTCACAATGAGCAGTTCTTC.

The J gene is TRBJ2-5, the V gene TRBV7-9; the D gene is possibly TRBD1 (6 bases). Trimming removed 4 bases at V and 4 bases at J, with 22 bases between. Germline assignment: CDR1 SEHNR and CDR2 FQNEAQ (reference sequence). The CDR3 runs 17 residues. For the CDR3, the DNA is TGTGCCAGCAGCTCACCAGCGTCAGGGGCAGGAAGAGAGACCCAGTACTTC. It encodes CASSSPASGAGRETQYF.

This clonotype occurred once. The rearrangement links TRBV29-1 to TRBJ2-5; perhaps TRBD2 as D (5 bases). From germline, CDR1 is SQVTM and CDR2 ANQGSEA. The CDR3 is made up of 13 amino acids. Trimming removed 4 bases from V and 4 bases from J, with 13 bases in between. The CDR3 is CSVGFGGLETQYF. The CDR3 coding sequence is TGCAGCGTTGGATTCGGAGGACTAGAGACCCAGTACTTC.

In the case of this clonotype: One end of the junction does not line up with germline, which may come from a read error. The chain combines TRBV29-1 with TRBJ1-1; perhaps TRBD1 as D (5 bases). The germline gives CDR1 SQVTM, CDR2 ANQGSEA. CDR3 length equals 13 residues. CDR3 nucleotide sequence: TGCAACGTTAAAGGACCCATGGACACTGACGCTTTCTTT. As protein: CNVKGPMDTDAFF.

A word on this clonotype: One end of the junction varies from germline; a read error may be responsible. This CDR3 is CASRFRLVFYNEQFF. CDR3 sequence (DNA): TGTGCCAGCAGATTCCGACTAGTATTCTACAACGAGCAGTTCTTC. The chain combines TRBV6-1 with TRBJ2-1; a weak D match, TRBD2 (6 bases). From germline, CDR1 is MNHNS and CDR2 SASEGT. The CDR3 has 15 amino acids.

This clonotype was counted once. The conserved final phenylalanine or tryptophan is absent from the CDR3, which likely points to a read error. The chain couples TRBV7-9 to TRBJ2-3; the D gene is possibly TRBD2 (6 bases). This CDR3 has 14 amino acids. The V gene's germline CDR1 is SEHNR and CDR2 FQNEAQ (reference sequence). The CDR3 here is CGSSLTGEGFPQYI. CDR3 DNA sequence: TGTGGCAGCAGCTTAACGGGAGAAGGTTTTCCGCAGTATATT.

This rearrangement joins TRBV11-2 to TRBJ1-1; D possibly corresponds to TRBD1 (6 bases). The CDR3 runs to 16 residues. CDR1 is SGHAT and CDR2 is FQNNGV in the germline V gene. Trimming removed 4 bases at V and 13 bases at J, with 28 bases between. This CDR3 reads CASSSYPMARDTVVFF. The CDR3 nucleotides read TGTGCCAGCAGCTCATACCCTATGGCAAGGGACACTGTAGTTTTCTTT.

Notes on this clonotype: A much larger clone differs by one base, so this may be a read error. The V and J genes are TRBV20-1 and TRBJ1-1, with D possibly TRBD1 on 6 matching bases. CDR3 length: 14 residues. Germline assignment: CDR1 DFQATT and CDR2 SNEGSKA (reference sequence). CDR3 bases: TGCATTGCTAGCCCCGGACAGTCGGACACTGAAGCTTTCTTT. It is translated as CIASPGQSDTEAFF.

This clonotype was counted a few times. This may come from a read error, since a much larger clone is one base off. V usage is TRBV7-9 and J usage is TRBJ2-1, with 13 bases matching TRBD2. Germline V gene lookup returns CDR1 SEHNR and CDR2 FQNEAQ (reference sequence). This CDR3 contains 16 residues. The CDR3 DNA reads TGTACCAGCAGCTGGACTAGCGGGAGCTCCTACAATGAGCAGTTCTTC. Translation gives CTSSWTSGSSYNEQFF.

As regards this clonotype: One end of the junction is discordant with germline, which a read error may explain. This sequence joins TRBV10-2 and TRBJ2-1, with 7 bases lining up with TRBD2. CDR3 length: 13 residues. Germline V CDR1 and CDR2: WSHSY, SAAADI. The CDR3 DNA reads as TGCGCCAACAGGACTAGGGGTATTGACAATGAGCAGTTC. It is translated as CANRTRGIDNEQF.

Regarding this clonotype: This likely comes from a read error, as the CDR3 has no conserved phenylalanine or tryptophan at its end. The chain couples TRBV20-1 to TRBJ2-1; D ambiguous. There are 12 residues in the CDR3. Deletions cut 6 bases from V and 5 bases from J, with 11 bases between. Germline loops: CDR1 DFQATT, CDR2 SNEGSKA (reference sequence). The CDR3 DNA follows: TGCAGTGCCATAATTAACCACAATGAGCAGTTCTTA. Its protein product is CSAIINHNEQFL.